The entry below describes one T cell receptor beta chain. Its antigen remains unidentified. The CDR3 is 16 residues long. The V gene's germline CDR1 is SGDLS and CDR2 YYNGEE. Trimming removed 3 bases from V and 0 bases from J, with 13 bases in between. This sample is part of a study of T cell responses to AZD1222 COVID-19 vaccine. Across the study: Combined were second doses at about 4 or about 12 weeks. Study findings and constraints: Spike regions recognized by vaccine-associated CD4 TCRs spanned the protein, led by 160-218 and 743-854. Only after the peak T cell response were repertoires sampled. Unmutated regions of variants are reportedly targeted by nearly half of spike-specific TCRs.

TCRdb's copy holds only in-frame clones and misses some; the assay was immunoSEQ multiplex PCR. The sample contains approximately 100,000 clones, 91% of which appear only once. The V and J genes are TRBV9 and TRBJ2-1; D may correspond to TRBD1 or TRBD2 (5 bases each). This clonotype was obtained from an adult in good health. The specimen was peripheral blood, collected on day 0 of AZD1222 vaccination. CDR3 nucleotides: TGTGCCAGCAGCGAGTCGGGGCGGACCTCCTACAATGAGCAGTTCTTC. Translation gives CASSESGRTSYNEQFF.